Following are 11 T cell receptor beta chains from one sample sequenced in a study of Graves' ophthalmopathy and Graves' hyperthyroidism. Investigators amplified TCR beta CDR3 regions from RNA transcripts. An opening RT-PCR round employed HTBI primers and preceded a second-round multiplex PCR. TCRdb used MiXCR to reprocess the multiplex PCR reads, holding one entry per CDR3 protein. Among roughly 500,000 distinct CDR3 sequences, approximately 14% were seen once, and the ten largest hold roughly 10%. Sequenced sample: blood. These receptors were taken from a woman between 25 and 40 years old with Graves' ophthalmopathy.

The V and J genes are TRBV27 and TRBJ2-7; D is ambiguous. Germline assignment: CDR1 MNHEY and CDR2 SMNVEV (reference sequence). V lost 2 bases and J 10 bases, leaving 12 bases between the germline ends. CDR3 size: 12 residues. The CDR3 spells CASSLSIGPQYF. DNA for the CDR3: TGTGCCAGCAGTTTAAGTATAGGGCCCCAGTACTTC.

As to this clonotype: One end of the junction varies from germline; a read error may be responsible. The gene calls are TRBV28 and TRBJ2-7, with D unresolved. CDR3 length: 13 amino acids. Germline V lookup: CDR1 MDHEN, CDR2 SYDVKM. CDR3 nucleotide sequence: TGTTCCAGCAGTTTGTTACAGAACTACGAGCAGTACTTC. Translation gives CSSSLLQNYEQYF.

V usage is TRBV3-1 and J usage is TRBJ2-5, with TRBD2 matching over 8 bases. Germline CDR1 reads LGHDT; CDR2 reads YNNKEL (reference sequence). V gave up 4 bases and J gave up 4 bases; unmatched junction bases: 5. The CDR3 has 14 amino acids. DNA for the CDR3: TGTGCCAGCAGCCCCGGACTAGCTACAGAGACCCAGTACTTC. Translation gives CASSPGLATETQYF.

This clonotype came up many times. The rearrangement joins TRBV5-4 to TRBJ1-2; D may be TRBD1 (5 bases). V lost 0 bases to trimming and J lost 4 bases, with 13 bases between them. Germline CDR1 is SGHNT and CDR2 is YYREEE (reference sequence). The CDR3 contains 15 residues. CDR3 sequence: CASSLVPRGVYGYTF. DNA of the CDR3: TGTGCCAGCAGCTTGGTCCCGCGGGGCGTCTATGGCTACACCTTC.

With respect to this clonotype: A read error may account for a junction end that differs from germline. The chain links TRBV15 to TRBJ2-1, with 9 nucleotides matching TRBD1. Germline loops: CDR1 LNHNV, CDR2 YYDKDF (reference sequence). The CDR3 length is 15 residues. The CDR3 region is CATRMDRGFYNEKFF. CDR3 bases: TGTGCCACCAGGATGGACAGGGGATTTTACAATGAGAAGTTCTTC.

The V and J genes are TRBV7-8 and TRBJ1-1; no definite D call. CDR3 length equals 13 residues. Trimming removed 6 bases at V and 1 base at J, with 9 bases between. Looked up from germline, CDR1 is SGHVS and CDR2 is FQNEAQ. In DNA, the CDR3 is TGTGCCAGCAGATGGAGCGAGAACACTGAAGCTTTCTTT. Translated, it gives CASRWSENTEAFF.

This clonotype was observed many times. This sequence joins TRBV12-3 or TRBV12-4 and TRBJ1-6, with D uncertain. The CDR3 sequence is 14 residues long. The V end lost 3 bases, the J end lost 6 bases, and 9 bases lay between the germline ends. CDR3 nucleotide sequence: TGTGCCAGCAGTTTGGCACGGAGTAATTCACCCCTCCACTTT. As protein: CASSLARSNSPLHF.

This chain links TRBV2 with TRBJ2-2; 14 nucleotides line up with TRBD2. The CDR3 length is 16 residues. V gave up 4 bases and J gave up 7 bases; unmatched junction bases: 5. Looked up from germline, CDR1 is SNHLY and CDR2 is FYNNEI. CDR3: CASSGLAGGLGGELFF. For the CDR3, the DNA is TGTGCCAGCAGTGGACTAGCGGGGGGGCTCGGCGGGGAGCTGTTTTTT.

This clonotype was counted many times. Sequence at one end of the junction differs from germline and may be a read error. The CDR3: CASSLAETQYF. The CDR3, as DNA: TGTGCCAGCAGTTTAGCAGAGACCCAGTACTTC. V is TRBV7-2 and J is TRBJ2-5; D is ambiguous. Germline values: CDR1 SGHTA, CDR2 FQGNSA. This CDR3 spans 11 amino acids.

This chain joins TRBV7-3 and TRBJ2-2, with TRBD1 as a possible D gene (6 bases). CDR1 SGHTA and CDR2 FQGTGA come from the germline V gene. Trimming cost V 5 bases and J 4 bases, with 11 bases left between them. The CDR3 has 14 amino acids. The CDR3 loop reads CASSRDTSTGELFF. The CDR3 region has the DNA TGTGCCAGCAGCCGGGACACCTCCACCGGGGAGCTGTTTTTT.

The sample holds many counts of this clonotype. The rearrangement joins TRBV20-1 to TRBJ2-7; 9 positions agree with TRBD1. Germline V gene sequence: CDR1 DFQATT, CDR2 SNEGSKA (reference sequence). With V trimmed by 6 bases and J by 2 bases, 8 bases remained unmatched. The CDR3 has 14 residues. Here the CDR3 reads CSADGQGRTYEQYF. CDR3 nucleotide sequence: TGCAGTGCAGACGGACAGGGGAGGACCTACGAGCAGTACTTC.